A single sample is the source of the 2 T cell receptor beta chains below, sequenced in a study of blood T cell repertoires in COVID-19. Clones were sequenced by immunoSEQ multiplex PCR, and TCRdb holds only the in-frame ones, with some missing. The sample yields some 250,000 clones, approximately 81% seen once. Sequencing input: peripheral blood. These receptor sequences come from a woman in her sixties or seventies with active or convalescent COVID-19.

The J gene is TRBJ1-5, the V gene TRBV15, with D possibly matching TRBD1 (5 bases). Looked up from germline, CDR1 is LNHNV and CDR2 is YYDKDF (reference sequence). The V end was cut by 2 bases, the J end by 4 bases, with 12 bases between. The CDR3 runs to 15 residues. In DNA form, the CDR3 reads TGTGCCACCAGCAGACTGGAGGGGTCGAATCAGCCCCAGCATTTT. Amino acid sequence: CATSRLEGSNQPQHF.

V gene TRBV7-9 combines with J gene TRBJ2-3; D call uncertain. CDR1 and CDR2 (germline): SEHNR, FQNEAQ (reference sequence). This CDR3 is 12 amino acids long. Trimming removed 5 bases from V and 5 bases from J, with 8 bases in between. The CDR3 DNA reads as TGTGCCAGCAGCATTACTCAAGATACGCAGTATTTT. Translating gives CASSITQDTQYF.